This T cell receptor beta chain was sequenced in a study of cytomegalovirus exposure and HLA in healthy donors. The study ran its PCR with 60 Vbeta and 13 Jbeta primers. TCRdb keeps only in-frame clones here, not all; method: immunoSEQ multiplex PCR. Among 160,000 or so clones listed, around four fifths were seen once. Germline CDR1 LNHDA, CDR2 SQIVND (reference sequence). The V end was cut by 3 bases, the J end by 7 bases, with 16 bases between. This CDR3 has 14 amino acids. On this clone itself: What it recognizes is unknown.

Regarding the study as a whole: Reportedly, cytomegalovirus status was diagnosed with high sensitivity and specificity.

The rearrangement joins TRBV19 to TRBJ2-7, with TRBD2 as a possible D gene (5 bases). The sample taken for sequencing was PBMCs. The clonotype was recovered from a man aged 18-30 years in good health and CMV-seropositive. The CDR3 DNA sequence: TGTGCCAGTAGTATTCAGGCGAGGGTCTGGGAGCAGTACTTC. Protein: CASSIQARVWEQYF.